Listed here are 3 T cell receptor beta chains from one sample, sequenced in a study of blood T cell repertoires in COVID-19. Using immunoSEQ multiplex PCR, the repertoire was profiled, and TCRdb retains in-frame clones only, with some absent. The table has around 95,000 clones, less than 90% seen once. Sequences were obtained from peripheral blood. These TCRs come from a man aged 25-45 years in a cohort sampled during active COVID-19.

This clone was detected a few times. V and J are TRBV28 and TRBJ1-1, with 10 nucleotides matching TRBD1. The junction had 13 bases not matched to a gene; V was cut back by 8 bases and J by 4 bases. In germline, CDR1 is MDHEN, CDR2 SYDVKM. The CDR3 has 16 amino acids. The CDR3 spells CASEPVGQGRRTEAFF. The DNA for the CDR3 is TGTGCCAGCGAACCGGTGGGACAGGGGCGTCGCACTGAAGCTTTCTTT. The variable domain in full, completed from reference TRBV28 and TRBJ1-1, reads DVKVTQSSRYLVKRTGEKVFLECVQDMDHENMFWYRQDPGLGLRLIYFSYDVKMKEKGDIPEGYSVSREKKERFSLILESASTNQTSMYLCASEPVGQGRRTEAFFGQGTRLTVV.

Here the CDR3 reads CASSPPASTYNEQFF. CDR3 DNA sequence: TGTGCCAGCAGTCCCCCGGCTAGTACCTACAATGAGCAGTTCTTC. The chain uses TRBV6-5 and TRBJ2-1; D uncertain. Looked up from germline, CDR1 is MNHEY and CDR2 is SVGAGI. The CDR3 runs 15 residues. With 5 bases removed from V and 2 bases from J, the gap between germline ends came to 13 bases.

This chain links TRBV5-4 with TRBJ2-1; TRBD2 is a possible D gene (6 bases). Trimming took 1 base from V and 8 from J, leaving 10 bases between them. Germline CDR1 is SGHNT and CDR2 is YYREEE (reference sequence). This CDR3 contains 13 residues. This CDR3 reads CASSLRGEDEQFF. DNA for the CDR3: TGTGCCAGCAGCTTGCGCGGGGAGGATGAGCAGTTCTTC.